The 32 T cell receptor beta chains presented below share a single source sample, sequenced in a study of blood T cell repertoires in COVID-19. Sequencing was performed with immunoSEQ multiplex PCR; in TCRdb, only in-frame clones are kept and a portion is missing. The data contain 200,000 to 300,000 clones, around four fifths of them singletons. What was sequenced was peripheral blood. The receptors were sampled from a man in his 60s with acute or convalescent COVID-19.

The J gene is TRBJ2-7, the V gene TRBV9; D possibly corresponds to TRBD2 (6 bases). The CDR3 totals 15 residues. From germline, CDR1 is SGDLS and CDR2 YYNGEE. Trimming shortened V by 0 bases and J by 4 bases, and 14 bases separated the two germline ends. CDR3 protein: CASSVGDSARYEQYF. The CDR3 DNA follows: TGTGCCAGCAGCGTAGGGGACTCCGCGAGGTACGAGCAGTACTTC.

The chain couples TRBV7-9 to TRBJ2-7; D call uncertain. The CDR3 length is 12 residues. Germline CDR1 reads SEHNR; CDR2 reads FQNEAQ (reference sequence). V lost 1 base to trimming and J lost 6 bases, with 7 bases between them. The CDR3 sequence: CASSLDRREQYF. The CDR3 DNA reads TGTGCCAGCAGCTTAGACAGACGCGAGCAGTACTTC.

V usage is TRBV7-2 and J usage is TRBJ2-7; tentative D call: TRBD2 (5 bases). Germline-derived CDR1 and CDR2 are SGHTA and FQGNSA. V lost 3 bases and J lost 0, with 9 bases in between. This CDR3 has 14 residues. Here the CDR3 DNA reads TGTGCCAGCAGCTTCGGGGAAAGCTCCTACGAGCAGTACTTC. It specifies CASSFGESSYEQYF. The variable domain in full, completed from reference TRBV7-2 and TRBJ2-7, reads GAGVSQSPSNKVTEKGKDVELRCDPISGHTALYWYRQSLGQGLEFLIYFQGNSAPDKSGLPSDRFSAERTGGSVSTLTIQRTQQEDSAVYLCASSFGESSYEQYFGPGTRLTVT.

The chain uses TRBV7-9 and TRBJ1-2; D is unresolved. V shed 4 bases and J shed 8 bases, with 14 bases lying between them. Germline V gene lookup returns CDR1 SEHNR and CDR2 FQNEAQ (reference sequence). There are 13 residues in the CDR3. The CDR3 protein is CASSSDLADGYTF. The CDR3 nucleotides are TGTGCCAGCAGCTCGGACCTAGCGGACGGCTACACCTTC.

This clone was counted between two and nine times. The chain carries TRBV5-1 and TRBJ2-1; D not certain. Germline CDR1 reads SGHRS; CDR2 reads YFSETQ. The ends were cut back, 3 bases at V and 0 bases at J, with 10 bases in the middle. The CDR3 runs to 15 residues. CDR3 sequence: CASSSRPSSYNEQFF. The CDR3 DNA is TGCGCCAGCAGCTCGAGGCCGAGCTCCTACAATGAGCAGTTCTTC.

The chain joins TRBV6-5 to TRBJ1-2; a weak D match, TRBD1 (5 bases). Trimming removed 0 bases from V and 3 bases from J, with 8 bases in between. Germline assignment: CDR1 MNHEY and CDR2 SVGAGI. This CDR3 has 14 residues. CDR3 residues: CASSYSAGHYGYTF. For the CDR3, the DNA is TGTGCCAGCAGTTACTCGGCAGGGCACTATGGCTACACCTTC.

This chain joins TRBV12-3 or TRBV12-4 and TRBJ1-2; 7 bases are shared with TRBD1. The CDR3 is 13 residues long. The V gene end was trimmed by 6 bases and the J gene end by 4 bases; junction bases not matched to a gene: 5. CDR3 nucleotides: TGTGCCAGCAGGCGACAGGGAGGCTATGGCTACACCTTC. Protein: CASRRQGGYGYTF.

This chain uses TRBV27 with TRBJ2-5, with 8 positions matching TRBD1. The CDR3 length is 18 residues. J lost 3 bases, V lost 4 bases, and 16 bases had no gene match. Germline V gene lookup returns CDR1 MNHEY and CDR2 SMNVEV (reference sequence). The CDR3 region is CASSSGQGWPFRKETQYF. The CDR3 DNA reads as TGTGCCAGCAGTTCCGGACAGGGATGGCCCTTTAGAAAAGAGACCCAGTACTTC.

The chain uses TRBV11-2 and TRBJ2-5; D might be TRBD2 (5 bases). The germline V gene encodes CDR1 SGHAT and CDR2 FQNNGV. The V end was cut by 7 bases, the J end by 3 bases, with 12 bases between. CDR3 length: 13 residues. Written as DNA, the CDR3 is TGTGCCAGCACCGACTACGTGAAAGAGACCCAGTACTTC. It encodes CASTDYVKETQYF.

This clone was seen only once. This chain connects TRBV6-5 to TRBJ2-7, with 8 bases aligning to TRBD2. The CDR3 covers 14 residues. CDR1 and CDR2 from the germline V gene are MNHEY and SVGAGI. V gave up 6 bases and J gave up 2 bases; unmatched junction bases: 6. The CDR3 sequence: CASSGTRLTYEQYF. The DNA of the CDR3 is TGTGCCAGCAGCGGGACTAGGCTGACCTACGAGCAGTACTTC.

The chain joins TRBV14 to TRBJ2-1, with D maybe TRBD1 (5 bases). CDR1 SGHDN and CDR2 FVKESK come from the germline V gene. The CDR3 totals 13 residues. With 3 bases removed from V and 5 bases from J, the gap between germline ends came to 8 bases. The CDR3 spells CASSQGPNNEQFF. CDR3 bases: TGTGCCAGCAGCCAGGGGCCGAACAATGAGCAGTTCTTC.

In nucleotides, the CDR3 is TGTGCCAGTAGTCCTCGACTAGCGTCTACCTACAATGAGCAGTTCTTC. Translated, it gives CASSPRLASTYNEQFF. The genes are TRBV19 and TRBJ2-1; TRBD2 aligns across 8 bases. The length of the CDR3 is 16 residues. Unmatched junction bases numbered 8, after V lost 5 bases and J lost 2 bases. Germline V gene data show CDR1 as LNHDA and CDR2 as SQIVND (reference sequence).

As regards this clone: The sample contains more than one DNA sequence encoding this CDR3. The chain employs TRBV5-6 and TRBJ1-2, with 9 bases that match TRBD1. CDR3 length equals 13 residues. Germline trimming cut 4 bases from V and 8 bases from J; bases unmatched to any gene: 6. Germline values: CDR1 SGHDT, CDR2 YYEEEE. The CDR3, as DNA: TGTGCCAGCAGCAGGGACAGGGATCGCGGCTACACCTTC. Encoded protein: CASSRDRDRGYTF.

The genes are TRBV28 and TRBJ1-4; TRBD1 agrees at 8 bases. The J segment lost 5 bases and the V segment lost 5 bases, leaving 7 bases of the junction unmatched. The germline V gene has CDR1 MDHEN and CDR2 SYDVKM. The CDR3 is 15 residues long. Written as DNA, the CDR3 is TGTGCCAGCAGTACAACGACAGGGGTGAATGAAAAACTGTTTTTT. Translated, it gives CASSTTTGVNEKLFF.

The J gene is TRBJ2-1, the V gene TRBV6-5; perhaps TRBD1 as D (5 bases). Germline V gene sequence: CDR1 MNHEY, CDR2 SVGAGI. Trimming left V 7 bases short and J 1 base short, with 8 bases between. The CDR3 is made up of 13 amino acids. The CDR3 DNA sequence: TGTGCCAGCACAGGGTCTTCCTACAATGAGCAGTTCTTC. Its translation: CASTGSSYNEQFF.

The rearrangement joins TRBV10-3 to TRBJ2-3; 8 bases are shared with TRBD2. This CDR3 is 15 amino acids long. Germline trimming cut 2 bases from V and 2 bases from J; bases unmatched to any gene: 3. CDR1 ENHRY and CDR2 SYGVKD come from the germline V gene. CDR3 sequence reads: CAISERSGDTDTQYF. The CDR3 DNA follows: TGTGCCATCAGTGAGCGTAGCGGGGACACAGATACGCAGTATTTT.

V usage is TRBV7-3 and J usage is TRBJ2-1, with TRBD1 matching 10 bases. Germline assignment: CDR1 SGHTA and CDR2 FQGTGA. This CDR3 comprises 14 residues. V shed 5 bases, J shed 9 bases, and the junction held 7 bases outside the gene matches. The CDR3 nucleotides are TGTGCCAGCAGCCCGCGGGACAGGGGCAGTGAGCAGTTCTTC. Amino acids: CASSPRDRGSEQFF.

The V gene is TRBV9, the J gene TRBJ1-2; 8 bases are shared with TRBD1. CDR1 and CDR2 (germline): SGDLS, YYNGEE. V shed 3 bases, J shed 3 bases, and the junction held 4 bases outside the gene matches. CDR3 size: 14 residues. The CDR3 spells CASSALGQDYGYTF. The CDR3 DNA reads as TGTGCCAGCAGCGCCCTGGGACAGGACTATGGCTACACCTTC.

The count of this clone is one. The chain has TRBV5-6 and TRBJ1-5; TRBD1 aligns across 9 bases. The germline gives CDR1 SGHDT, CDR2 YYEEEE. This CDR3 is built from 16 residues. Trimming removed 0 bases from V and 5 bases from J; junction bases left unmatched: 6. CDR3 in DNA: TGTGCCAGCAGCTTGGGAGGGACAGGGTCGTATCAGCCCCAGCATTTT. Protein: CASSLGGTGSYQPQHF.

The chain couples TRBV6-5 to TRBJ1-1; tentatively, D is TRBD1 (6 bases). The CDR3 contains 14 residues. V was clipped by 4 bases and J by 5 bases, with 14 bases between them. Germline V lookup: CDR1 MNHEY, CDR2 SVGAGI. The CDR3 protein is CASSFYTGTTEAFF. The CDR3 DNA follows: TGTGCCAGCAGTTTCTATACAGGGACGACTGAAGCTTTCTTT.

The V and J genes are TRBV19 and TRBJ2-7; TRBD2 might be the D (5 bases). The CDR3 totals 14 residues. The V gene lost 3 bases and the J gene lost 4 bases, with 13 bases spanning the gap. CDR1 is LNHDA and CDR2 is SQIVND in the germline V gene (reference sequence). The CDR3 loop is CASSIGDRGYEQYF. CDR3 bases: TGTGCCAGTAGTATTGGCGATAGAGGGTACGAGCAGTACTTC.

V and J are TRBV7-9 and TRBJ1-5, with 8 bases matching TRBD1. The CDR3 has 16 amino acids. Germline CDR1 and CDR2: SEHNR and FQNEAQ (reference sequence). Trimming took 5 bases from V and 5 from J; bases not matched to a gene: 11. CDR3 in amino acids: CASSDRGRGLDQPQHF. As DNA, the CDR3 is TGTGCCAGCAGCGACAGGGGACGAGGTTTGGATCAGCCCCAGCATTTT.

The CDR3 is CASSQGGQGGGYGYTF. In DNA form, the CDR3 reads TGTGCCAGCAGCCAAGGCGGACAGGGGGGAGGCTATGGCTACACCTTC. The chain couples TRBV3-1 (or the pseudogene TRBV3-2) to TRBJ1-2; 10 bases agree with TRBD1. With 1 base clipped from V and 4 bases from J, the junction kept 6 bases outside the gene matches. Germline CDR1 LGHDT, CDR2 YNNKEL (reference sequence). The CDR3 is 16 residues long.

This rearrangement joins TRBV29-1 to TRBJ2-3, with D possibly TRBD2 on 6 matching bases. CDR3 length equals 16 residues. V lost 2 bases and J 4 bases, leaving 19 bases between the germline ends. Germline assignment: CDR1 SQVTM and CDR2 ANQGSEA. This chain's CDR3 is CSVEFWDFTFPDTQYF. DNA of the CDR3: TGCAGCGTTGAATTCTGGGACTTCACCTTTCCAGATACGCAGTATTTT.

This clone is a singleton in its sample. The V call is TRBV7-3, the J call TRBJ1-2; D is unclear. V dropped 4 bases and J dropped 7 bases, with 7 bases sitting between them. This CDR3 is 11 amino acids long. Per the germline V gene, CDR1 is SGHTA and CDR2 is FQGTGA. The CDR3 protein is CASSSLPGYTF. The CDR3 region has the DNA TGTGCCAGCAGCTCCCTTCCTGGCTACACCTTC.

This chain joins TRBV11-3 and TRBJ2-7; 13 positions agree with TRBD2. This CDR3 region has 16 residues. V lost 4 bases and J lost 0; bases outside the gene matches: 3. CDR1 is SGHNT, CDR2 YENEEA, per germline. CDR3 DNA: TGTGCCAGCAGCTGTTGGACTAGCGGGAGCTCCTACGAGCAGTACTTC. Translated, it gives CASSCWTSGSSYEQYF.

CDR3 amino acids: CASSLTGGSYEQYF. The CDR3 DNA sequence: TGTGCCAGCAGTTTAACAGGGGGATCCTACGAGCAGTACTTC. The gene calls are TRBV27 and TRBJ2-7; 8 bases are shared with TRBD1. The V gene's germline CDR1 is MNHEY and CDR2 SMNVEV (reference sequence). The ends lost 2 bases at V and 1 base at J; junction bases unmatched: 1. The CDR3 consists of 14 residues.

CDR3 bases: TGTGCCAGCAGCACTCGACAGGGAAAAAGAGAGACCCAGTACTTC. Protein product: CASSTRQGKRETQYF. The rearrangement uses TRBV7-2 and TRBJ2-5; 7 nucleotides line up with TRBD1. The CDR3 is 15 amino acids. The germline gives CDR1 SGHTA, CDR2 FQGNSA. The V segment lost 5 bases and the J segment 4 bases; nucleotides outside the gene matches: 10.

This clone was recorded a few times. CDR3 in amino acids: CASSLATGRETQYF. In DNA, the CDR3 is TGTGCCAGCAGCTTAGCGACAGGTCGGGAGACCCAGTACTTC. The gene calls are TRBV7-9 and TRBJ2-5, with a weak D call TRBD1 (6 bases). The V gene's germline CDR1 is SEHNR and CDR2 FQNEAQ (reference sequence). V dropped 0 bases and J dropped 5 bases, with 10 bases sitting between them. This CDR3 contains 14 residues.

The V call is TRBV6-5, the J call TRBJ2-3; 7 bases are shared with TRBD2. This CDR3 contains 13 residues. With 11 bases clipped from V and 0 bases from J, the junction kept 5 bases outside the gene matches. Germline V gene lookup returns CDR1 MNHEY and CDR2 SVGAGI. CDR3 sequence reads: CAAWGGSTDTQYF. CDR3 DNA: TGTGCCGCCTGGGGGGGGAGCACAGATACGCAGTATTTT.

V is TRBV7-8 and J is TRBJ1-4, with D tentatively TRBD1 (6 bases). Per germline, CDR1 SGHVS and CDR2 FQNEAQ. V lost 2 bases, J lost 5 bases, and 12 bases lay in between. There are 15 residues in the CDR3. The CDR3 loop reads CASSLFYRVNEKLFF. CDR3 nucleotides: TGTGCCAGCAGCTTATTTTACAGGGTGAATGAAAAACTGTTTTTT.

The rearrangement links TRBV7-9 to TRBJ2-3; 8 bases are shared with TRBD2. V lost 3 bases to trimming and J lost 6 bases; unmatched junction nucleotides: 8. Looked up from germline, CDR1 is SEHNR and CDR2 is FQNEAQ (reference sequence). CDR3 length equals 15 residues. The CDR3 loop reads CASSLTGGERDTQYF. In DNA form, the CDR3 reads TGTGCCAGCAGCTTGACCGGGGGGGAAAGGGATACGCAGTATTTT.